These T cell receptor beta chains were read from a single sample in a study of T cell changes during pregnancy in multiple sclerosis. This table comes from immunoSEQ multiplex PCR, and its TCRdb copy is limited to in-frame clones, with some not included. Found here are approximately 18,000 clones, 80% to 90% of them singletons; the top ten hold 9% to 10%. The material sequenced was CD8+ T cells from peripheral blood mononuclear cells, taken in the second trimester of pregnancy. These receptors all stem from a female donor in good health, enrolled as a control in a pregnancy study. Both conserved end residues are part of each CDR3. Each record gives: V gene, CDR3 protein.

v_gene: TRBV27
CDR3aa: CASTGQGLNGYTF

v_gene: TRBV9
CDR3aa: CASSTSGAGNEQFF

v_gene: TRBV19
CDR3aa: CASTYDMVSTEAFF

v_gene: TRBV7-3
CDR3aa: CASSKSGALPNNEQFF

v_gene: TRBV29-1
CDR3aa: CSVEAVYNEQFF

v_gene: TRBV6-5
CDR3aa: CASLAEGSTEAFF

v_gene: TRBV27
CDR3aa: CASSGRGADTGELFF

v_gene: TRBV27
CDR3aa: CASSLGGVGGYTF

v_gene: TRBV7-6
CDR3aa: CASSLGQGHLEAFF

v_gene: TRBV25-1
CDR3aa: CASSGLGDRANTGELFF

v_gene: TRBV4-3
CDR3aa: CASSQGQGVTGELFF

v_gene: TRBV14
CDR3aa: CASSPQDRAGYTF

v_gene: TRBV5-1
CDR3aa: CASSPWTSGGEQFF

v_gene: TRBV7-8
CDR3aa: CASSRDSFDTIYF

v_gene: TRBV15
CDR3aa: CASRPGGDPYGYTF

v_gene: TRBV14
CDR3aa: CASSPQDRYGYTF

v_gene: TRBV5-6
CDR3aa: CASSQQGTGAEAFF

v_gene: TRBV30
CDR3aa: CAWKRSGEQETQYF

v_gene: TRBV5-6
CDR3aa: CASSGPGGRSNQPQHF

v_gene: TRBV5-6
CDR3aa: CASSPPGTGYGYTF

v_gene: TRBV7-2
CDR3aa: CASSPSAYARETQYF